One sample yielded the 6 T cell receptor beta chains listed below, sequenced in a study of blood T cells in healthy people across ages. Through a sample-barcoded 5' primer and a J-beta primer mix, a second PCR was run for about 6 to 11 cycles. TCRdb fed the 5' RACE reads into MiXCR, producing one record per CDR3 protein. The profile shows about 930,000 distinct CDR3 sequences, roughly 28% of them singletons. The same sample was also studied in work on T cells of mothers and their children.

Sequences were obtained from blood. The receptors shown here come from a woman aged 40 to 55 in good health.

This clonotype showed up just a few times. V is TRBV7-9 and J is TRBJ1-2; D unclear. CDR1 SEHNR and CDR2 FQNEAQ come from the germline V gene (reference sequence). The CDR3 is 13 amino acids. Trimming took 5 bases from V and 6 from J, leaving 13 bases between them. CDR3 sequence: CASSTTEAHGYTF. In DNA, the CDR3 is TGTGCCAGCAGCACCACTGAGGCCCATGGCTACACCTTC.

This chain connects TRBV28 to TRBJ2-5; weak D call: TRBD2 (6 bases). The V gene's germline CDR1 is MDHEN and CDR2 SYDVKM. There are 15 residues in the CDR3. The V end was cut by 8 bases, the J end by 2 bases, with 18 bases between. The CDR3 protein is CASWPRTGTQETQYF. The CDR3 DNA reads TGTGCCAGCTGGCCAAGGACGGGGACTCAAGAGACCCAGTACTTC. Based on the CDR3 plus reference TRBV28 and TRBJ2-5, the full variable domain is DVKVTQSSRYLVKRTGEKVFLECVQDMDHENMFWYRQDPGLGLRLIYFSYDVKMKEKGDIPEGYSVSREKKERFSLILESASTNQTSMYLCASWPRTGTQETQYFGPGTRLLVL.

Many counts were recorded for this clonotype. The chain is built from TRBV5-4 and TRBJ2-1; D is perhaps TRBD1 (5 bases). V lost 6 bases, J lost 9 bases, and 16 bases lay in between. The CDR3 sequence is 13 residues long. Germline V CDR1 and CDR2: SGHNT, YYREEE (reference sequence). In nucleotides, the CDR3 is TGTGCCAGCACCCCTCGACAGCCGGGTGAGCAGTTCTTC. Protein: CASTPRQPGEQFF.

V gene TRBV15 combines with J gene TRBJ2-3; no definite D call. This CDR3 is 13 amino acids long. From germline, CDR1 is LNHNV and CDR2 YYDKDF (reference sequence). V lost 1 base and J 5 bases, leaving 7 bases between the germline ends. CDR3: CATSRVPRDTQYF. In DNA, the CDR3 is TGTGCCACCAGCAGAGTCCCCCGAGATACGCAGTATTTT.

A word on this clonotype: A read error may account for a junction end that differs from germline. The chain couples TRBV12-3 or TRBV12-4 to TRBJ1-1, with a weak D call TRBD1 (6 bases). CDR3 length equals 14 residues. The CDR3 nucleotides read TGTGCCGGCAGTCCGGTTTCACCAGGGGCTGAAGCTTTCTTT. This encodes CAGSPVSPGAEAFF.

The chain joins TRBV7-2 to TRBJ2-5, with D possibly being TRBD2 (5 bases). The CDR3 totals 16 residues. The V end lost 5 bases, the J end lost 5 bases, and 21 bases lay between the germline ends. Germline CDR1 SGHTA, CDR2 FQGNSA. The CDR3 protein is CASSQEGGSARETQYF. The CDR3 DNA reads as TGTGCCAGCAGCCAAGAGGGTGGGAGCGCTCGGGAGACCCAGTACTTC.